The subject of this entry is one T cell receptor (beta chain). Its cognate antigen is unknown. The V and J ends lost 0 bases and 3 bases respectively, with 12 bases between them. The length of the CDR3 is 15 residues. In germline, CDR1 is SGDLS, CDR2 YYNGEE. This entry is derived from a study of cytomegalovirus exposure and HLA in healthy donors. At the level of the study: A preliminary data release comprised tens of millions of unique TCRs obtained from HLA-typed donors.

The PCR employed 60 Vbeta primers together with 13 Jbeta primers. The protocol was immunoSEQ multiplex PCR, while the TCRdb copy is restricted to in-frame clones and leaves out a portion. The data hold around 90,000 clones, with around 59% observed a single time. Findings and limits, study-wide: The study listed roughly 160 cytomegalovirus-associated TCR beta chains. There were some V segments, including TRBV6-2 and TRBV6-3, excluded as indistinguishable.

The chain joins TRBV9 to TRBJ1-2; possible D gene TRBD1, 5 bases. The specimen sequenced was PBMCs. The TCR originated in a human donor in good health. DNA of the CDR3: TGTGCCAGCAGCGTAGCCCCTCGGGGGGACTATGGCTACACCTTC. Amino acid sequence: CASSVAPRGDYGYTF.